This TCR beta chain was found in a study of shared clonotypes between healthy human individuals. On this clone: This likely stems from a read error, as it lies one base from a far larger clone.

Within Nashville, Tennessee resided all donors, each a Caucasian adult. Original handling: Junction-only immunoSEQ sequences carried no quality scores, so filtering differed. The table came from immunoSEQ multiplex PCR; TCRdb's copy has only in-frame clones and leaves some out. Clone size and V and J calls were adopted from that table, with D and trimming inferred from the DNA. The table includes hundreds of thousands of clones, about 80% detected once. The V and J ends lost 5 bases and 7 bases respectively, with 12 bases between them. The CDR3 sequence is 12 residues long. CDR1 is SNHLY and CDR2 is FYNNEI in the germline V gene.

The rearrangement joins TRBV2 to TRBJ2-7, with no clear D. Sample: PBMCs. The source of this sequence is a woman aged 40-49 years in good health. Some clones in this sample may be carry-over from other donors' samples. CDR3 protein: CASSPTYNEQYF. CDR3 nucleotides: TGTGCCAGCAGTCCAACCTACAATGAGCAGTACTTC.